These 31 T cell receptor beta chains originate from one sample sequenced in a study of tissue T cells after allogeneic stem cell transplantation (dated by TCRdb to 2021 to 2024). The library was made by the immunoSEQ multiplex PCR assay. Drawn from immuneACCESS, this table holds only the in-frame rearrangements with V and J called that TCRdb kept. Clones are partly lost; checked studies trace under half to an unresolved V gene and leave the rest unexplained. Within this sample are a few thousand clones, with about 43% of them counted one time only. Approximately 37% of the sample is in the top ten clones. This specimen's time point label, interpreted: mouse harvest day 14 after allogeneic transplant. Each mouse graft, delivered by tail vein injection, combined 10^6 splenic CD5+ T cells with 10^7 T-cell-depleted bone marrow cells. The sequencing sample was made of gut tissue. Source of these receptors: a female BALB/c mouse given C57BL/6 T cells with graft-versus-host disease after an allogeneic hematopoietic cell transplant.

Notes on this clone: Gene labels here are mouse ones. Sequencing ends 1 residue short of the CDR3 end; the germline J gene provides the rest. The gene calls are TRBV26 and TRBJ1-1; 8 bases match TRBD1. CDR1 is KGHPV, CDR2 FQNQEV, per germline (reference sequence). The CDR3 extends over 14 amino acids. V dropped 3 bases and J dropped 0; count of bases not matched to a gene: 0. CDR3 loop: CASSLQGANTEVFF. CDR3 DNA, as far as it was read: TGTGCCAGCAGTCTACAGGGGGCAAACACAGAAGTCTTC.

This clone was picked up a small number of times. Genes and germline are mouse. From the germline J gene comes the end of the CDR3, since the read stops 1 residue before it. The rearrangement links TRBV3 to TRBJ1-3; no definite D call. The V end was cut by 3 bases, the J end by 0 bases, with 6 bases between. Germline lookup yields CDR1 SNHLY and CDR2 FYNGKV (reference sequence). There are 14 residues in the CDR3. The DNA read from the CDR3 is TGTGCCAGCAGCTTTGACAATTCTGGAAATACGCTCTAT. It codes for CASSFDNSGNTLY. The complete CDR3 sequence is CASSFDNSGNTLYF.

This clone was recorded only once. The genes are named according to mouse. The CDR3 goes on 1 residue after the read ends, and that part is filled in from the germline J gene. The chain couples TRBV26 to TRBJ1-1; the D gene is possibly TRBD1 (5 bases). Trimming pared 4 bases from V and 0 bases from J, leaving 6 bases between. The length of the CDR3 is 13 residues. Germline CDR1 KGHPV, CDR2 FQNQEV (reference sequence). CDR3 amino acids: CASSRGTNTEVFF. Partial CDR3 DNA: TGTGCCAGCAGTCGGGGGACAAACACAGAAGTCTTC.

Note on this clone: Genes here carry mouse names. The CDR3 is cut off 1 residue early in the read; its end comes from the germline J gene. The rearrangement links TRBV1 to TRBJ1-3; 7 bases map to TRBD1. Germline V gene lookup returns CDR1 NSQYPW and CDR2 LRSPGD (reference sequence). V lost 3 bases and J lost 1; bases outside the gene matches: 3. The CDR3 consists of 15 residues. The sequenced CDR3 bases are TGCACCTGCAGTGCCCGGGACAGATCTGGAAATACGCTCTAT. This translates into CTCSARDRSGNTLY. The entire CDR3 reads CTCSARDRSGNTLYF.

Regarding this clone: The gene symbols are mouse symbols. The DNA ends 1 residue before the CDR3 does, and the rest of the CDR3 is filled in from the germline J gene. This sequence joins TRBV12-2 and TRBJ2-7; 12 nucleotides align to TRBD2. Trimming at V came to 4 bases and at J to 5 bases, leaving 5 bases not matched to a gene. The CDR3 extends over 14 amino acids. Looked up from germline, CDR1 is SGHLS and CDR2 is HYDKME. The CDR3 is CASSGLGGRDEQYF. The CDR3 DNA, read in part, is TGTGCCAGCTCAGGACTGGGGGGGAGGGATGAACAGTAC.

With respect to this clone: All gene names here are mouse names. Sequencing ends 1 residue short of the CDR3 end; the germline J gene provides the rest. The rearrangement links TRBV13-2 to TRBJ2-7; 9 bases are a match to TRBD2. The CDR3 extends over 16 amino acids. Germline lookup yields CDR1 NNHNN and CDR2 SYGAGS (reference sequence). Losses at the gene ends were 4 bases for V and 0 bases for J; bases not matched to a gene: 8. The CDR3 DNA, read in part, is TGTGCCAGCGGTCTGGACTGGGGAAGGAGCTCCTATGAACAGTAC. Protein product: CASGLDWGRSSYEQY. The entire CDR3 protein reads CASGLDWGRSSYEQYF.

This clone is deemed medium-sized. The gene names here belong to mouse. Read data end 1 residue before the CDR3 end; the end is taken from the germline J gene. The chain is built from TRBV26 and TRBJ1-3, with 8 nucleotides matching TRBD1. Germline CDR1 is KGHPV and CDR2 is FQNQEV (reference sequence). Unmatched junction bases numbered 0, after V lost 0 bases and J lost 2 bases. The CDR3 loop spans 15 amino acids. The CDR3 DNA, read in part, is TGTGCCAGCAGTCTGTCGACAGGGGCTGGAAATACGCTCTAT. Amino acids: CASSLSTGAGNTLY. The entire CDR3 is CASSLSTGAGNTLYF.

This clone is medium-sized. Gene names refer to mouse genes. The read comes to an end 1 residue before the CDR3 does, leaving the germline J gene to fill in the end. The J gene is TRBJ2-5, the V gene TRBV26; D is unclear. The CDR3 length is 14 residues. V lost 0 bases and J 2 bases, leaving 6 bases between the germline ends. CDR1 and CDR2 (germline): KGHPV, FQNQEV (reference sequence). The CDR3 region is CASSLSGSQDTQYF. The sequenced CDR3 bases are TGTGCCAGCAGTCTGTCAGGGTCCCAAGACACCCAGTAC.

Of note for this clone: Mouse germline and gene names are used. From the germline J gene comes the end of the CDR3, since the read stops 1 residue before it. This sequence joins TRBV3 and TRBJ2-7, with 10 nucleotides matching TRBD2. The V and J ends lost 2 bases and 6 bases, in that order; junction bases with no gene match: 7. Germline V gene sequence: CDR1 SNHLY, CDR2 FYNGKV (reference sequence). The CDR3 sequence is 15 residues long. The CDR3 DNA, read in part, is TGTGCCAGCAGCTTAAATTCTGGGGGGGCGCGTGAACAGTAC. Translated, it gives CASSLNSGGAREQY. The entire CDR3 sequence reads CASSLNSGGAREQYF.

Of note for this clone: Genes and germline come from the mouse. The CDR3 extends 1 residue past the end of the read, so its final part is completed from the germline J gene. This chain uses TRBV31 with TRBJ1-6; TRBD1 matches at 7 bases. TRBJ1-6 carries the ORF label, with uncertain function. The CDR3 length is 15 residues. Unmatched junction bases numbered 1, after V lost 0 bases and J lost 2 bases. CDR1 is GKSSPN and CDR2 is SITVG in the germline V gene. CDR3 in amino acids: CAWSLQGAYNSPLYF. CDR3 DNA, as far as it was read: TGTGCCTGGAGTCTGCAGGGGGCCTATAATTCGCCCCTCTAC.

On this clone itself: All gene names here are mouse names. The CDR3 end falls 1 residue outside the read, so it is completed with the germline J gene. This chain links TRBV26 with TRBJ2-7, with D possibly being TRBD1 (7 bases). V was clipped by 2 bases and J by 4 bases, with 9 bases between them. The CDR3 is 13 amino acids. Germline V CDR1 and CDR2: KGHPV, FQNQEV (reference sequence). The sequenced part of the CDR3 DNA is TGTGCCAGCAGTCTGCAGGGGGGTTATGAACAGTAC. The encoded protein is CASSLQGGYEQY. The full-length CDR3 reads as CASSLQGGYEQYF. Full variable domain (missing parts from reference TRBV26 and TRBJ2-7): NSKVIQTPRYLVKGQGQKAKMRCIPEKGHPVVFWYQQNKNNEFKFLINFQNQEVLQQIDMTEKRFSAECPSNSPCSLEIQSSEAGDSALYLCASSLQGGYEQYFGPGTRLTVL.

On this clone: Gene names denote mouse genes. Sequencing ends 1 residue short of the CDR3 end; the germline J gene provides the rest. The V and J genes are TRBV26 and TRBJ2-4, with 11 bases aligning to TRBD2. V gave up 2 bases and J gave up 0 bases; unmatched junction bases: 4. The CDR3 has 17 residues. CDR1 and CDR2 from the germline V gene are KGHPV and FQNQEV (reference sequence). The CDR3 loop reads CASSLGTGGGSQNTLYF. The part of the CDR3 DNA that was read is TGTGCCAGCAGTCTGGGGACTGGGGGTGGTAGTCAAAACACCTTGTAC. The full variable domain, with the rest looked up from reference TRBV26 and TRBJ2-4, is NSKVIQTPRYLVKGQGQKAKMRCIPEKGHPVVFWYQQNKNNEFKFLINFQNQEVLQQIDMTEKRFSAECPSNSPCSLEIQSSEAGDSALYLCASSLGTGGGSQNTLYFGAGTRLSVL.

This clone was seen a single time. Germline and genes: mouse. Coverage ceases 1 residue before the CDR3 finishes, and the germline J gene fills in the end. The V call is TRBV17, the J call TRBJ2-2; the D gene is possibly TRBD1 (6 bases). Trimming shortened V by 1 base and J by 0 bases, and 6 bases separated the two germline ends. The CDR3 spans 15 residues. Germline CDR1 reads MNHDT; CDR2 reads YYDKIL. CDR3 in amino acids: CASSRGTANTGQLYF. The DNA read from the CDR3 is TGTGCTAGCAGTAGAGGGACAGCAAACACCGGGCAGCTCTAC. Complete variable domain (other parts from reference TRBV17 and TRBJ2-2): DTTVKQNPRYKLARVGKPVNLICSQTMNHDTMYWYQKKPNQAPKLLLFYYDKILNREADTFEKFQSSRPNNSFCSLYIGSAGLEYSAMYLCASSRGTANTGQLYFGEGSKLTVL.

Turning to this clone: Mouse names are used for the genes. The read ends 1 residue shy of where the CDR3 ends; the end is completed using the germline J gene. The chain is built from TRBV26 and TRBJ1-3; possibly TRBD1 for D (5 bases). CDR1 and CDR2 from the germline V gene are KGHPV and FQNQEV (reference sequence). V was trimmed by 4 bases and J by 0 bases, leaving 7 bases between them. The CDR3 has 14 residues. CDR3 DNA (partial): TGTGCCAGCAGTCCGGGACCTTCTGGAAATACGCTCTAT. Protein product: CASSPGPSGNTLY. The whole CDR3 sequence reads CASSPGPSGNTLYF.

Details on this clone: The genes are named according to mouse. The sequenced fragment ends 1 residue before the CDR3 boundary, so the rest is inferred from the germline J gene. This chain uses TRBV12-1 with TRBJ1-3; 7 bases are shared with TRBD1. CDR3 size: 14 residues. Trimming took 2 bases from V and 3 from J; bases not matched to a gene: 3. CDR1 and CDR2 (germline): SGHSN, HYEKVE. Here the CDR3 reads CASSPTGIGNTLYF. The CDR3 bases that were read are TGTGCCAGCTCTCCGACAGGGATTGGAAATACGCTCTAT.

This clone was seen only a few times. Genes and germline are mouse. Read data end 1 residue before the CDR3 end; the end is taken from the germline J gene. The gene calls are TRBV19 and TRBJ1-2; 8 bases map to TRBD1. In germline, CDR1 is FNHDT, CDR2 SITEND (reference sequence). The CDR3 has 13 amino acids. Losses at the gene ends were 4 bases for V and 5 bases for J; bases not matched to a gene: 4. CDR3 sequence reads: CASSGDRRSDYTF. The sequenced CDR3 bases are TGTGCCAGCAGTGGGGACAGGCGGTCCGACTACACC.

For this clone: Gene names are mouse gene names. The sequenced part of the CDR3 DNA is TGTGCCAGCAGTATAGACAATTCTGGAAATACGCTCTAT. Translating gives CASSIDNSGNTLY. The CDR3 in full is CASSIDNSGNTLYF. This chain uses TRBV19 with TRBJ1-3; D unresolved. Read sequence stops 1 residue before the CDR3 end, and the germline J gene provides the missing end. Germline V gene sequence: CDR1 FNHDT, CDR2 SITEND (reference sequence). The CDR3 sequence is 14 residues long. The V gene lost 0 bases and the J gene lost 0 bases, with 4 bases spanning the gap. The full variable domain, completed using reference TRBV19 and TRBJ1-3, is GGIITQTPKFLIGQEGQKLTLKCQQNFNHDTMYWYRQDSGKGLRLIYYSITENDLQKGDLSEGYDASREKKSSFSLTVTSAQKNEMAVFLCASSIDNSGNTLYFGEGSRLIVV.

Comments on this clone: Gene names refer to mouse genes. The read comes to an end 1 residue before the CDR3 does, leaving the germline J gene to fill in the end. The chain uses TRBV24 and TRBJ1-6; D may be TRBD1 (6 bases). TRBJ1-6 is an open reading frame, and its role is uncertain. The CDR3 extends over 15 amino acids. Trimming shortened V by 1 base and J by 7 bases, and 11 bases separated the two germline ends. Germline CDR1 and CDR2: KGHTA and FRNEEI. The part of the CDR3 DNA that was read is TGTGCCAGCAGTCTGTCGGGGGGCGCGAATTCGCCCCTCTAC. Protein: CASSLSGGANSPLY. The whole CDR3 region reads CASSLSGGANSPLYF.

Concerning this clone itself: Here the gene names and germline are mouse. The read ends 1 residue shy of where the CDR3 ends; the end is completed using the germline J gene. This chain connects TRBV3 to TRBJ2-4, with TRBD2 matching 10 bases. Germline V gene sequence: CDR1 SNHLY, CDR2 FYNGKV (reference sequence). The CDR3 is 16 amino acids. Losses at the gene ends were 5 bases for V and 1 base for J; bases not matched to a gene: 6. The DNA read from the CDR3 is TGTGCCAGCAGCCTCGACTGGGGGGCGGGTCAAAACACCTTGTAC. This translates into CASSLDWGAGQNTLY. The complete CDR3 sequence is CASSLDWGAGQNTLYF.

This clone was observed a handful of times. The genes and germline here are from mouse. The read finishes 1 residue shy of the CDR3 end, and the germline J gene is used to complete it. This specimen includes other DNA sequences encoding the same CDR3. J is TRBJ2-7 and V is TRBV12-1, with unresolved D. The CDR3 totals 12 residues. Trimming shortened V by 0 bases and J by 1 base, and 3 bases separated the two germline ends. Looked up from germline, CDR1 is SGHSN and CDR2 is HYEKVE. The CDR3 spells CASSLFSYEQYF. The sequenced part of the CDR3 DNA is TGTGCCAGCTCTCTCTTTTCCTATGAACAGTAC.

There are a few counts of this clone. Germline and genes: mouse. The DNA ends 1 residue before the CDR3 does, and the rest of the CDR3 is filled in from the germline J gene. The chain combines TRBV26 with TRBJ2-7, with D maybe TRBD1 (6 bases). The CDR3 length is 13 residues. Germline V lookup: CDR1 KGHPV, CDR2 FQNQEV (reference sequence). Trimming removed 3 bases from V and 1 base from J, with 7 bases in between. This CDR3 reads CASSLQGSYEQYF. The DNA read from the CDR3 is TGTGCCAGCAGTCTCCAGGGGTCCTATGAACAGTAC.

Details on this clone: The gene names here belong to mouse. The read comes to an end 1 residue before the CDR3 does, leaving the germline J gene to fill in the end. The chain combines TRBV5 with TRBJ1-4; D gene unclear. This CDR3 has 16 residues. Looked up from germline, CDR1 is LGHNA and CDR2 is YNLKQL (reference sequence). V was pared by 0 bases and J by 0 bases, with 8 bases between. This CDR3 is CASSQDLQFSNERLFF. CDR3 DNA, as far as it was read: TGTGCCAGCAGCCAAGATTTACAGTTTTCCAACGAAAGATTATTT.

As concerns this clone: The listed genes are named as in mouse. The CDR3 is cut off 1 residue early in the read; its end comes from the germline J gene. The rearrangement uses TRBV26 and TRBJ1-5, with D unclear. This CDR3 has 11 amino acids. V was pared by 2 bases and J by 6 bases, with 2 bases between. Germline lookup yields CDR1 KGHPV and CDR2 FQNQEV (reference sequence). The CDR3 bases that were read are TGTGCCAGCAGTCTGAGCCAGGCTCCGCTT. It is translated as CASSLSQAPL. The full CDR3 reads CASSLSQAPLF. Together with reference TRBV26 and TRBJ1-5, the CDR3 gives the full variable domain: NSKVIQTPRYLVKGQGQKAKMRCIPEKGHPVVFWYQQNKNNEFKFLINFQNQEVLQQIDMTEKRFSAECPSNSPCSLEIQSSEAGDSALYLCASSLSQAPLFGEGTRLSVL.

Details on this clone: Gene and germline names: mouse. With the read ending 1 residue before the CDR3 end, the germline J gene is used to fill in that end. V and J are TRBV13-3 and TRBJ2-5, with a weak D call TRBD1 (5 bases). The CDR3 length is 13 residues. CDR1 is NNHDY, CDR2 SYVADS, per germline. V dropped 2 bases and J dropped 1 base, with 5 bases sitting between them. The sequenced CDR3 bases are TGTGCCAGCAGTGACAGGGACCAAGACACCCAGTAC. Protein sequence: CASSDRDQDTQY. The CDR3 as a whole reads CASSDRDQDTQYF. Using reference TRBV13-3 and TRBJ2-5 for the parts outside the CDR3, the full variable domain is EAAVTQSPRSKVAVTGGKVTLSCHQTNNHDYMYWYRQDTGHGLRLIHYSYVADSTEKGDIPDGYKASRPSQENFSLILELASLSQTAVYFCASSDRDQDTQYFGPGTRLLVL.

Points on this clone: Genes and germline are mouse. The read terminates 1 residue before the CDR3 end, so the remaining end is supplied by the germline J gene. V gene TRBV3 combines with J gene TRBJ2-3; 11 nucleotides match TRBD2. The J segment lost 6 bases and the V segment lost 4 bases, leaving 3 bases of the junction unmatched. This CDR3 contains 14 residues. Germline lookup yields CDR1 SNHLY and CDR2 FYNGKV (reference sequence). This CDR3 reads CASSSDWGGETLYF. Partial CDR3 DNA: TGTGCCAGCAGCTCAGACTGGGGGGGGGAAACGCTGTAT.

Relative to its sample, this clone is medium-sized (0.01 to 0.1%). Mouse names are used for the genes. Read sequence stops 1 residue before the CDR3 end, and the germline J gene provides the missing end. The chain links TRBV19 to TRBJ1-3; a weak D match, TRBD1 (5 bases). V dropped 2 bases and J dropped 0 bases, with 12 bases sitting between them. The CDR3 spans 16 residues. Germline V gene data show CDR1 as FNHDT and CDR2 as SITEND (reference sequence). The CDR3 DNA, read in part, is TGTGCCAGCAGTATCCCAAGACAGAATTCTGGAAATACGCTCTAT. Its translation: CASSIPRQNSGNTLY. The complete CDR3 protein is CASSIPRQNSGNTLYF.

With respect to this clone: Gene names and germline refer to mouse. The read terminates 1 residue ahead of where the CDR3 ends, so the germline J gene completes it. The chain recombines TRBV24 with TRBJ2-5; tentatively, D is TRBD2 (5 bases). CDR3 length: 13 amino acids. V lost 2 bases to trimming and J lost 4 bases, with 7 bases between them. Germline values: CDR1 KGHTA, CDR2 FRNEEI. The sequenced part of the CDR3 DNA is TGTGCCAGCAGTCTGCGCTGGGAAGACACCCAGTAC. Amino acids: CASSLRWEDTQY. In full, the CDR3 reads CASSLRWEDTQYF.

In regard to this clone: Mouse names are used for the genes. The read halts 1 residue ahead of the CDR3 end, with the missing end drawn from the germline J gene. The V and J genes are TRBV26 and TRBJ2-4; D is ambiguous. There are 12 residues in the CDR3. Between the trimmed V and J ends, which lost 3 bases and 4 bases, there was a span of 5 bases. The germline CDR1 and CDR2 sequences are KGHPV and FQNQEV (reference sequence). The CDR3 protein is CASSLAKNTLYF. CDR3 bases read: TGTGCCAGCAGTCTAGCAAAAAACACCTTGTAC.

This clone was detected once. Here the gene names and germline are mouse. The sequence runs out 1 residue before the end of the CDR3; the remainder is reconstructed from the germline J gene. The rearrangement uses TRBV14 and TRBJ1-1, with D tentatively TRBD1 (5 bases). V shed 5 bases and J shed 4 bases, with 12 bases lying between them. The germline CDR1 and CDR2 sequences are SGHDT and FRDEAV. The CDR3 loop spans 13 amino acids. The sequenced part of the CDR3 DNA is TGTGCCAGCAGCCTCAGGAGGGGCACAGAAGTCTTC. It codes for CASSLRRGTEVF. The whole CDR3 region reads CASSLRRGTEVFF.

As regards this clone: Mouse names are used for the genes. The read halts 1 residue ahead of the CDR3 end, with the missing end drawn from the germline J gene. The chain employs TRBV12-2 and TRBJ2-4; 11 bases align to TRBD2. CDR1 is SGHLS and CDR2 is HYDKME in the germline V gene. V was clipped by 2 bases and J by 0 bases; unmatched bases: 6. This CDR3 is 17 amino acids long. The CDR3 loop reads CASSPGLGEESQNTLYF. Incomplete CDR3 DNA: TGTGCCAGCTCTCCGGGACTGGGGGAGGAAAGTCAAAACACCTTGTAC.

By share of the sample, this clone is medium-sized (0.01 to 0.1%). Mouse names are used for the genes. The CDR3 extends 1 residue past the end of the read, so its final part is completed from the germline J gene. The chain carries TRBV24 and TRBJ2-7, with TRBD2 identical over 10 bases. CDR1 and CDR2 (germline): KGHTA, FRNEEI. This CDR3 contains 16 residues. V dropped 4 bases and J dropped 1; count of bases not matched to a gene: 7. The CDR3 DNA, read in part, is TGTGCCAGCAGTCAATCCCGGGACTGGGGTTCCTATGAACAGTAC. As protein: CASSQSRDWGSYEQY. The complete CDR3 reads CASSQSRDWGSYEQYF.